The 28 T cell receptor beta chains in this list originate from one sample, sequenced in a study of T cells in Graves' hyperthyroidism and ophthalmopathy. The TCR beta CDR3 regions underwent amplification using RNA transcripts as the source. HTBI primers drove first-round RT-PCR of the TCR CDR3. TCRdb itself ran the multiplex PCR reads through MiXCR, one entry per CDR3 protein. The sample has fewer than 900,000 distinct CDR3 sequences, roughly a sixth seen once; the top ten hold 16%. Sequences were obtained from blood. The receptor source for this set is a woman aged 45-60 years with Graves' hyperthyroidism that later progressed to Graves' ophthalmopathy.

This clonotype was recorded many times. The chain is built from TRBV7-9 and TRBJ1-1; TRBD1 is a possible D gene (5 bases). V shed 2 bases and J shed 6 bases, with 10 bases lying between them. In germline, CDR1 is SEHNR, CDR2 FQNEAQ (reference sequence). The length of the CDR3 is 13 residues. In DNA form, the CDR3 reads TGTGCCAGCAGCTTAATGAGGGACGCTGAAGCTTTCTTT. Translated, it gives CASSLMRDAEAFF.

The gene calls are TRBV10-3 and TRBJ2-1, with TRBD2 matching 12 bases. CDR1 and CDR2 from the germline V gene are ENHRY and SYGVKD. Unmatched junction bases numbered 7, after V lost 6 bases and J lost 7 bases. The length of the CDR3 is 15 residues. CDR3 sequence (DNA): TGTGCCATCAGGGTCGCTAGCGGGGGGGCAAATGAGCAGTTCTTC. It yields the protein CAIRVASGGANEQFF.

This clonotype has only a few counts. The chain links TRBV5-1 to TRBJ1-5; tentatively, D is TRBD1 (5 bases). Per the germline V gene, CDR1 is SGHRS and CDR2 is YFSETQ. Trimming left V 5 bases short and J 7 bases short, with 19 bases between. The CDR3 is made up of 15 amino acids. CDR3 sequence reads: CASSSDGAWGQPQHF. The CDR3 bases are TGCGCCAGCAGTTCGGACGGGGCTTGGGGCCAGCCCCAGCATTTT.

The chain carries TRBV12-3 or TRBV12-4 and TRBJ2-5, with D hard to call. CDR3 length: 12 residues. Trimming left V 4 bases short and J 13 bases short, with 16 bases between. The CDR3 here is CASSSSGSLRYF. The DNA for the CDR3 is TGTGCCAGCAGTTCATCCGGGTCTCTGAGGTACTTC.

There are a few counts of this clonotype. This chain uses TRBV6-1 with TRBJ1-3; unclear D gene. The CDR3 is 16 amino acids. Deletions cut 6 bases from V and 0 bases from J, with 15 bases between. The germline gives CDR1 MNHNS, CDR2 SASEGT. The CDR3, as DNA: TGTGCCAGCAGCTCCGGCGGCCCGAGCTCTGGAAACACCATATATTTT. This gives the protein CASSSGGPSSGNTIYF.

To note about this clonotype: This may come from a read error, since a much larger clone is one base off. Written as DNA, the CDR3 is TGTGCCAGCAACCCAGAGACTAGCTACGAGCAGTACTTC. It translates to CASNPETSYEQYF. The chain employs TRBV7-9 and TRBJ2-7; D possibly corresponds to TRBD2 (6 bases). Germline V gene lookup returns CDR1 SEHNR and CDR2 FQNEAQ (reference sequence). The CDR3 is 13 residues long. Trimming removed 7 bases at V and 3 bases at J, with 13 bases between.

This clonotype was seen repeatedly, ten times or more. This chain connects TRBV12-3 or TRBV12-4 to TRBJ2-5; D unclear. Trimming left V 7 bases short and J 0 bases short, with 12 bases between. CDR3 length: 14 residues. CDR3 residues: CASTSIEYQETQYF. The CDR3 DNA sequence: TGTGCCAGCACCTCCATCGAGTACCAAGAGACCCAGTACTTC.

Many counts were recorded for this clonotype. This sequence joins TRBV2 and TRBJ2-5; 10 positions match TRBD2. J was trimmed by 5 bases and V by 6 bases; bases with no gene match: 12. Germline V lookup: CDR1 SNHLY, CDR2 FYNNEI. The CDR3 spans 16 residues. The CDR3 loop is CASRTGSGGAGETQYF. In nucleotides, the CDR3 is TGTGCCAGCAGAACGGGGAGCGGGGGGGCCGGTGAGACCCAGTACTTC.

This clonotype was recorded at least ten times. This chain uses TRBV15 with TRBJ1-1; D unclear. This CDR3 is built from 14 residues. The germline V gene encodes CDR1 LNHNV and CDR2 YYDKDF (reference sequence). V was trimmed by 0 bases and J by 2 bases, leaving 7 bases between them. CDR3 DNA: TGTGCCACCAGCAGAGAAGGGATAAACACTGAAGCTTTCTTT. Encoded protein: CATSREGINTEAFF.

This clonotype was observed a few times. The chain links TRBV12-3 or TRBV12-4 to TRBJ1-5; TRBD1 might be the D (6 bases). Trimming stripped 4 bases from V and 0 bases from J, with 16 bases between. The CDR3 has 17 residues. The CDR3 sequence: CASSSGTRDLSNQPQHF. Here the CDR3 DNA reads TGTGCCAGCAGTTCGGGGACAAGAGACCTTAGCAATCAGCCCCAGCATTTT.

This clonotype was seen a few times. Here the CDR3 reads CASSYKGGLGQPQHF. CDR3 bases: TGTGCCAGCAGTTACAAGGGAGGCCTAGGGCAGCCCCAGCATTTT. V gene TRBV6-2 or TRBV6-3 combines with J gene TRBJ1-5; D uncertain. The CDR3 extends over 15 amino acids. Per the germline V gene, CDR1 is MNHEY and CDR2 is SVGEGT. V shed 2 bases and J shed 7 bases, with 15 bases lying between them.

In this sample, this clonotype turned up a few times. In DNA, the CDR3 is TGTGCCAGCAGCCATGGCGGTACTCAGGGCACCGGGGAGCTGTTTTTT. Encoded protein: CASSHGGTQGTGELFF. J is TRBJ2-2 and V is TRBV4-2, with D possibly being TRBD1 (5 bases). The CDR3 extends over 16 amino acids. Trimming removed 3 bases at V and 4 bases at J, with 15 bases between. Germline CDR1 LGHNA, CDR2 YNFKEQ.

Comments on this clonotype: The junction does not match germline at one end; this may be a read error. DNA of the CDR3: TGCAGTGCTATCATAGCGGGGGGGCGCACAGCTACGCAGTATTTT. Translating it yields CSAIIAGGRTATQYF. This chain joins TRBV20-1 and TRBJ2-3; 11 nucleotides line up with TRBD2. This CDR3 region has 15 residues. Germline V gives CDR1 DFQATT, CDR2 SNEGSKA (reference sequence).

This chain connects TRBV19 to TRBJ2-1; tentative D call: TRBD2 (5 bases). The CDR3 contains 13 residues. With 5 bases removed from V and 9 bases from J, the gap between germline ends came to 14 bases. Germline V gene data show CDR1 as LNHDA and CDR2 as SQIVND (reference sequence). The CDR3 loop reads CASSYSLDVEQFF. CDR3 DNA sequence: TGTGCCAGTAGTTATTCACTAGACGTTGAGCAGTTCTTC.

The chain links TRBV6-1 to TRBJ1-5, with D maybe TRBD1 (5 bases). The CDR3 has 15 residues. V lost 9 bases to trimming and J lost 3 bases, with 18 bases between them. Germline assignment: CDR1 MNHNS and CDR2 SASEGT. CDR3 residues: CASERRRGYNQPQHF. The CDR3 region has the DNA TGTGCCAGTGAACGTCGTCGGGGGTACAATCAGCCCCAGCATTTT.

This clonotype was seen only a few times. The chain carries TRBV6-1 and TRBJ1-2; maybe TRBD1 (5 bases). Germline V gene lookup returns CDR1 MNHNS and CDR2 SASEGT. V lost 6 bases and J lost 3, with 23 bases in between. The CDR3 loop spans 17 amino acids. In nucleotides, the CDR3 is TGTGCCAGCAGGCAAAACCTCCTGTGGGGCGATGACTATGGCTACACCTTC. Translating gives CASRQNLLWGDDYGYTF.

The chain combines TRBV3-1 with TRBJ1-4, with 7 nucleotides matching TRBD1. After removal of 7 bases from V and 7 bases from J, the junction contained 15 bases not matched to a gene. The CDR3 loop spans 16 amino acids. CDR1 LGHDT and CDR2 YNNKEL come from the germline V gene (reference sequence). CDR3 bases: TGTGCCAGCACCCCCAGACAGGGAAGGGGTGCTGAAAAACTGTTTTTT. Protein: CASTPRQGRGAEKLFF.

In this sample, this clonotype turned up many times. The chain links TRBV13 to TRBJ2-1; 8 nucleotides line up with TRBD2. Germline assignment: CDR1 PRHDT and CDR2 FYEKMQ (reference sequence). There are 18 residues in the CDR3. V lost 7 bases and J lost 8; bases outside the gene matches: 22. The CDR3 loop is CASNPFRAAGGHLDEQFF. The DNA of the CDR3 is TGTGCCAGCAACCCCTTCCGGGCGGCGGGGGGTCACTTGGATGAGCAGTTCTTC.

In DNA, the CDR3 is TGTGCCAGCAGTCCGACACAGAATTCACCCCTCCACTTT. Protein product: CASSPTQNSPLHF. V is TRBV12-3 or TRBV12-4 and J is TRBJ1-6; D is unresolved. The length of the CDR3 is 13 residues. Deletions cut 5 bases from V and 7 bases from J, with 9 bases between.

The chain is built from TRBV6-1 and TRBJ1-2; TRBD1 matches at 9 bases. Looked up from germline, CDR1 is MNHNS and CDR2 is SASEGT. The CDR3 contains 13 residues. V shed 11 bases, J shed 5 bases, and the junction held 9 bases outside the gene matches. The DNA for the CDR3 is TGTGCCGGAACAGGGGGCCAGTTATATGGCTACACCTTC. As protein: CAGTGGQLYGYTF.

This clonotype was detected a few times. The CDR3 here is CASRSFGTAAGANVLTF. CDR3 nucleotide sequence: TGTGCCAGCAGATCGTTCGGGACAGCCGCGGGGGCCAACGTCCTGACTTTC. V gene TRBV9 combines with J gene TRBJ2-6, with 7 bases aligning to TRBD1. CDR1 and CDR2 from the germline V gene are SGDLS and YYNGEE. The CDR3 has 17 amino acids. V was clipped by 5 bases and J by 4 bases; unmatched bases: 12.

This clonotype has more than one count but fewer than ten. The chain carries TRBV27 and TRBJ1-5, with unresolved D. The CDR3 covers 15 residues. The V end lost 2 bases, the J end lost 4 bases, and 12 bases lay between the germline ends. Germline loops: CDR1 MNHEY, CDR2 SMNVEV (reference sequence). Written as DNA, the CDR3 is TGTGCCAGCAGTTTAGCACAGTCAATTAATCAGCCCCAGCATTTT. The encoded protein is CASSLAQSINQPQHF.

This clonotype was seen repeatedly, ten times or more. The rearrangement uses TRBV7-8 and TRBJ1-1; possible D gene TRBD1, 5 bases. CDR1 is SGHVS and CDR2 is FQNEAQ in the germline V gene. The CDR3 runs to 16 residues. V lost 1 base to trimming and J lost 3 bases, with 15 bases between them. The CDR3 sequence: CASSLGVRGGDTEAFF. The DNA of the CDR3 is TGTGCCAGCAGCTTAGGTGTACGGGGGGGAGACACTGAAGCTTTCTTT.

This clonotype appeared a few times. The rearrangement links TRBV12-3 or TRBV12-4 to TRBJ1-1; TRBD1 aligns across 9 bases. The ends lost 6 bases at V and 3 bases at J; junction bases unmatched: 8. This CDR3 comprises 15 residues. CDR3 nucleotides: TGTGCCAGCAGGGAGACGGGACAGGGATACACTGAAGCTTTCTTT. Translating gives CASRETGQGYTEAFF.

This clonotype appeared many times. The chain carries TRBV12-3 or TRBV12-4 and TRBJ2-3; 10 bases are a match to TRBD2. Trimming removed 2 bases from V and 7 bases from J; junction bases left unmatched: 12. The CDR3 totals 17 residues. The CDR3 sequence: CASSLLPSGGPLNTQYF. CDR3 bases: TGTGCCAGCAGTTTACTTCCTAGCGGGGGACCCTTGAATACGCAGTATTTT.

This clonotype was observed a few times. The chain links TRBV5-6 to TRBJ2-4; tentative D call: TRBD2 (5 bases). This CDR3 contains 15 residues. CDR1 SGHDT and CDR2 YYEEEE come from the germline V gene. With 4 bases removed from V and 1 base from J, the gap between germline ends came to 12 bases. The CDR3 loop is CASSGAGVAKNIQYF. The CDR3 DNA sequence: TGTGCCAGCAGCGGAGCCGGGGTTGCCAAAAACATTCAGTACTTC.

Details on this clonotype: A single base separates this from a much larger clone, so it may be a read error. This rearrangement joins TRBV6-1 to TRBJ1-2; tentatively, D is TRBD1 (6 bases). Germline V gives CDR1 MNHNS, CDR2 SASEGT. Trimming removed 4 bases from V and 3 bases from J, with 18 bases in between. The CDR3 has 16 amino acids. In DNA, the CDR3 is TGTGCCAGCAGTGGAACGACAGGCACCCTAGACTATGGCTACACCTTC. Protein sequence: CASSGTTGTLDYGYTF.

J is TRBJ2-7 and V is TRBV20-1, with 12 bases identical to TRBD2. CDR3 length equals 15 residues. Germline V gene data show CDR1 as DFQATT and CDR2 as SNEGSKA (reference sequence). The trim removed 5 bases at V and 0 bases at J, leaving 5 bases unmatched. The CDR3 nucleotides read TGCAGTGCTCGTGGACTAGCGGGGACCTCCTACGAGCAGTACTTC. Translation: CSARGLAGTSYEQYF.